The 18 T cell receptor beta chains below were found in one sample sequenced in a study of cytomegalovirus exposure and HLA in healthy donors (dated by TCRdb to 2017 to 2019). The method behind the library was the immunoSEQ multiplex PCR assay. TCRdb took this table from immuneACCESS and kept in-frame rearrangements with V and J called. Such tables lack part of the clones; where checked against another copy, unresolved V genes explain under half of the gap, and the rest is unexplained. The sample data list 100,000 to 150,000 clones, and around 95% of these were observed just once. The ten biggest clones cover 1.7% of the sample. Sequencing was done on a sample of PBMCs. These receptors were collected from a man aged 18 to 29 in good health and CMV-seronegative.

The chain links TRBV4-2 to TRBJ1-2; TRBD1 might be the D (6 bases). The CDR3 runs 14 residues. Germline V gene data show CDR1 as LGHNA and CDR2 as YNFKEQ. V gave up 1 base and J gave up 6 bases, with 12 bases separating them. The CDR3 nucleotides are TGTGCCAGCAGCCAAGTAGGGGGGGCGGATGGCTACACCTTC. This encodes CASSQVGGADGYTF.

The chain carries TRBV2 and TRBJ2-1; 7 bases align to TRBD1. V was pared by 6 bases and J by 9 bases, with 14 bases of the junction left unmatched. Germline lookup yields CDR1 SNHLY and CDR2 FYNNEI. The CDR3 consists of 15 residues. CDR3 in DNA: TGTGCCAGCAGGGACCAACGACAGGGCGAAGGTGAGCAGTTCTTC. This translates into CASRDQRQGEGEQFF.

The chain carries TRBV30 and TRBJ2-5, with 8 bases matching TRBD2. Per the germline V gene, CDR1 is GTSNPN and CDR2 is SVGIG (reference sequence). The CDR3 spans 14 residues. The trim removed 3 bases at V and 2 bases at J, leaving 5 bases unmatched. CDR3 loop: CAWSQGLEQETQYF. CDR3 in DNA: TGTGCCTGGAGCCAGGGACTAGAACAAGAGACCCAGTACTTC. Filled out from reference TRBV30 and TRBJ2-5, the complete variable domain reads SQTIHQWPATLVQPVGSPLSLECTVEGTSNPNLYWYRQAAGRGLQLLFYSVGIGQISSEVPQNLSASRPQDRQFILSSKKLLLSDSGFYLCAWSQGLEQETQYFGPGTRLLVL.

The chain carries TRBV7-9 and TRBJ2-3, with 7 bases lining up with TRBD1. This CDR3 is built from 14 residues. J was trimmed by 5 bases and V by 5 bases; bases with no gene match: 7. Germline V gene data show CDR1 as SEHNR and CDR2 as FQNEAQ (reference sequence). CDR3 sequence (DNA): TGTGCCAGCAGCCCCCGACAGGGAGAAGATACGCAGTATTTT. Residues: CASSPRQGEDTQYF.

The gene calls are TRBV28 and TRBJ2-7, with TRBD2 matching 11 bases. Germline loops: CDR1 MDHEN, CDR2 SYDVKM. V lost 5 bases and J lost 3; bases outside the gene matches: 15. There are 18 residues in the CDR3. CDR3: CASSNPGLAVGLRYEQYF. Written as DNA, the CDR3 is TGTGCCAGCAGTAATCCGGGACTAGCGGTTGGGCTTCGCTACGAGCAGTACTTC.

V gene TRBV11-2 combines with J gene TRBJ1-2; no firm D call. V was clipped by 1 base and J by 2 bases, with 11 bases between them. Looked up from germline, CDR1 is SGHAT and CDR2 is FQNNGV. This CDR3 has 15 amino acids. The CDR3 DNA follows: TGTGCCAGCAGCTTAGGTAGAGGAGGGAACTATGGCTACACCTTC. As protein: CASSLGRGGNYGYTF.

The V gene is TRBV7-2, the J gene TRBJ2-1; TRBD2 matches 8 bases. CDR3 length: 15 residues. Germline V gene sequence: CDR1 SGHTA, CDR2 FQGNSA. Losses at the gene ends were 5 bases for V and 3 bases for J; bases not matched to a gene: 6. CDR3 sequence (DNA): TGTGCCAGCAGCCCGCCAGCGGGAGTCTACAATGAGCAGTTCTTC. This codes for CASSPPAGVYNEQFF. Variable domain in full (rest from reference TRBV7-2 and TRBJ2-1): GAGVSQSPSNKVTEKGKDVELRCDPISGHTALYWYRQSLGQGLEFLIYFQGNSAPDKSGLPSDRFSAERTGGSVSTLTIQRTQQEDSAVYLCASSPPAGVYNEQFFGPGTRLTVL.

This chain connects TRBV2 to TRBJ2-1, with D tentatively TRBD1 (6 bases). Germline V gene sequence: CDR1 SNHLY, CDR2 FYNNEI. V lost 9 bases, J lost 6 bases, and 12 bases lay in between. CDR3 length: 12 residues. The CDR3 region is CARQDRTNEQFF. CDR3 DNA sequence: TGTGCCAGGCAAGACAGGACCAATGAGCAGTTCTTC.

This rearrangement joins TRBV5-1 to TRBJ2-1; D is perhaps TRBD1 (6 bases). Germline V gives CDR1 SGHRS, CDR2 YFSETQ. The CDR3 length is 16 residues. The germline V and J ends were trimmed by 2 bases and 0 bases, with 12 bases remaining between them. The CDR3 region is CASSLLQGSSYNEQFF. As DNA, the CDR3 is TGCGCCAGCAGCTTATTACAGGGCAGCTCCTACAATGAGCAGTTCTTC.

This chain connects TRBV27 to TRBJ2-7; the D is unclear. CDR1 MNHEY and CDR2 SMNVEV come from the germline V gene (reference sequence). This CDR3 is 14 amino acids long. The V end lost 1 base, the J end lost 0 bases, and 7 bases lay between the germline ends. CDR3 in amino acids: CASSLFAASYEQYF. The CDR3 nucleotides read TGTGCCAGCAGTTTATTTGCGGCCTCCTACGAGCAGTACTTC.

DNA for the CDR3: TGCAGCGTTGAAGGACTAGCGGGATATGAGCAGTTCTTC. Translating it yields CSVEGLAGYEQFF. The rearrangement uses TRBV29-1 and TRBJ2-1; 11 bases are a match to TRBD2. The V segment lost 1 base and the J segment 8 bases; nucleotides outside the gene matches: 1. CDR1 is SQVTM, CDR2 ANQGSEA, per germline. The CDR3 totals 13 residues.

Here the CDR3 reads CASSYSIWTYNYGYTF. As DNA, the CDR3 is TGTGCCAGCAGTTACTCGATTTGGACATATAACTATGGCTACACCTTC. The J gene is TRBJ1-2, the V gene TRBV6-5; D is perhaps TRBD1 (5 bases). CDR3 size: 16 residues. Trimming cost V 0 bases and J 1 base, with 12 bases left between them. The germline V gene has CDR1 MNHEY and CDR2 SVGAGI.

The chain carries TRBV7-9 and TRBJ2-7; TRBD2 matches 11 bases. The CDR3 runs 15 residues. The germline CDR1 and CDR2 sequences are SEHNR and FQNEAQ (reference sequence). After removal of 1 base from V and 6 bases from J, the junction contained 5 bases not matched to a gene. The chain's CDR3 is CASSLVAGGPLEQYF. DNA for the CDR3: TGTGCCAGCAGCTTAGTAGCGGGAGGGCCCCTCGAGCAGTACTTC.

This chain links TRBV7-9 with TRBJ2-1, with a tentative D call TRBD2 (6 bases). Trimming cost V 5 bases and J 0 bases, with 17 bases left between them. Germline CDR1 SEHNR, CDR2 FQNEAQ (reference sequence). This CDR3 is 17 amino acids long. Here the CDR3 reads CASSPDPGLFSYNEQFF. In DNA, the CDR3 is TGTGCCAGCAGCCCAGATCCGGGACTTTTCTCCTACAATGAGCAGTTCTTC.

This clone has just one count. The V call is TRBV9, the J call TRBJ2-5, with D possibly matching TRBD2 (6 bases). Germline-derived CDR1 and CDR2 are SGDLS and YYNGEE. V lost 3 bases and J 5 bases, leaving 11 bases between the germline ends. CDR3 size: 13 residues. The DNA for the CDR3 is TGTGCCAGCAGCGGAGCGGGTGGGGAGACCCAGTACTTC. Amino acids: CASSGAGGETQYF.

The chain recombines TRBV18 with TRBJ2-1; possible D gene TRBD2, 6 bases. The length of the CDR3 is 17 residues. Trimming took 0 bases from V and 4 from J, leaving 16 bases between them. CDR1 KGHSH and CDR2 LQKENI come from the germline V gene. Written as DNA, the CDR3 is TGTGCCAGCTCACCACCCAAAGTAGGACTACCATACAATGAGCAGTTCTTC. Residues: CASSPPKVGLPYNEQFF. The full variable domain, completed using reference TRBV18 and TRBJ2-1, is NAGVMQNPRHLVRRRGQEARLRCSPMKGHSHVYWYRQLPEEGLKFMVYLQKENIIDESGMPKERFSAEFPKEGPSILRIQQVVRGDSAAYFCASSPPKVGLPYNEQFFGPGTRLTVL.

The CDR3 DNA follows: TGTGCCAGCAGTTTAGGGACAGGGGCCTATGGCTACACCTTC. As protein: CASSLGTGAYGYTF. J is TRBJ1-2 and V is TRBV27, with 10 bases matching TRBD1. J was trimmed by 4 bases and V by 2 bases; bases with no gene match: 1. The CDR3 totals 14 residues. The germline V gene encodes CDR1 MNHEY and CDR2 SMNVEV (reference sequence).

In DNA form, the CDR3 reads TGCAGCGTGAGGGTACAGGGGGCTAACTATGGCTACACCTTC. It is translated as CSVRVQGANYGYTF. This chain links TRBV29-1 with TRBJ1-2, with 8 bases lining up with TRBD1. The germline gives CDR1 SQVTM, CDR2 ANQGSEA. V trimming: 6 bases; J trimming: 0 bases; junction bases outside the gene matches: 6. The length of the CDR3 is 14 residues. The entire variable domain, with the rest obtained from reference TRBV29-1 and TRBJ1-2, is as follows: SAVISQKPSRDICQRGTSLTIQCQVDSQVTMMFWYRQQPGQSLTLIATANQGSEATYESGFVIDKFPISRPNLTFSTLTVSNMSPEDSSIYLCSVRVQGANYGYTFGSGTRLTVV.